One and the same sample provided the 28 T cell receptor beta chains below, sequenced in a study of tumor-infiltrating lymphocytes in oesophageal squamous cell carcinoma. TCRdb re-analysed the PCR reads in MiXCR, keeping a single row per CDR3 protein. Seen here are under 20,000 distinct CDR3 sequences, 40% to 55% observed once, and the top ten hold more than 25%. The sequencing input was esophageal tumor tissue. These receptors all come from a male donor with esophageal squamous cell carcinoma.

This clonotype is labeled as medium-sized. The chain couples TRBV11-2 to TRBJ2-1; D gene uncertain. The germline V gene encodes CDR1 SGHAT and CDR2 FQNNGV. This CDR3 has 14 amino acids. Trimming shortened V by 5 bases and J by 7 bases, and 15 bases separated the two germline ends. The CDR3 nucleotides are TGTGCCAGCAGCCGAGTTCAACGGGTTAATGAGCAGTTCTTC. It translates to CASSRVQRVNEQFF.

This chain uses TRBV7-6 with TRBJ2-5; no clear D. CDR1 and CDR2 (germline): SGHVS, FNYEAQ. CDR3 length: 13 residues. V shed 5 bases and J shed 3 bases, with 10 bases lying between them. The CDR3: CASSRDREETQYF. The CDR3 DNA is TGTGCCAGCAGCCGCGACCGGGAAGAGACCCAGTACTTC.

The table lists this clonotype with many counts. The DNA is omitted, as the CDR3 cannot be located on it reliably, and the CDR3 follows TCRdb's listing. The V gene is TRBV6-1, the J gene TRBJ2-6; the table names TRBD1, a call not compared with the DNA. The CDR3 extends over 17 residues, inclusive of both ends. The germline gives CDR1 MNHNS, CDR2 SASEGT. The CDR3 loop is CASSTNTSGGIWLHLRF.

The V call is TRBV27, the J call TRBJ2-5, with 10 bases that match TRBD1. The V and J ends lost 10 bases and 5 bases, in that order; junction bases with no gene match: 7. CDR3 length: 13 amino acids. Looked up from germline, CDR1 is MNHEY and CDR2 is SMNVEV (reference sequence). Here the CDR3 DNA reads TGTGCCACCCGGGACAGGGGAATTGAGACCCAGTACTTC. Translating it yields CATRDRGIETQYF.

The CDR3 here is CASSFPGDSYEQFF. The CDR3 DNA reads TGTGCCAGCAGTTTCCCCGGGGATTCCTACGAGCAGTTCTTC. The V call is TRBV28, the J call TRBJ2-1; D is possibly TRBD2 (5 bases). CDR3 size: 14 residues. V was clipped by 3 bases and J by 10 bases, with 16 bases between them. Per the germline V gene, CDR1 is MDHEN and CDR2 is SYDVKM.

CDR3 loop: CASSPSGRSSDTQYF. The DNA for the CDR3 is TGTGCCAGCAGCCCCAGCGGGAGGTCCTCAGATACGCAGTATTTT. V usage is TRBV4-2 and J usage is TRBJ2-3, with TRBD2 identical over 9 bases. Germline-derived CDR1 and CDR2 are LGHNA and YNFKEQ. The CDR3 is made up of 15 amino acids. The J segment lost 4 bases and the V segment lost 4 bases, leaving 6 bases of the junction unmatched.

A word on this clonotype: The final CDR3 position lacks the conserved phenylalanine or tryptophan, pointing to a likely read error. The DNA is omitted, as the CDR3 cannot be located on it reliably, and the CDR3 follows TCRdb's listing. This CDR3 is CASSLSRGAHPSTL. The rearrangement joins TRBV7-6 to TRBJ2-7; the listed D gene, TRBD1, was not tested against the DNA. In germline, CDR1 is SGHVS, CDR2 FNYEAQ. The CDR3 is 14 amino acids in total, end residues counted.

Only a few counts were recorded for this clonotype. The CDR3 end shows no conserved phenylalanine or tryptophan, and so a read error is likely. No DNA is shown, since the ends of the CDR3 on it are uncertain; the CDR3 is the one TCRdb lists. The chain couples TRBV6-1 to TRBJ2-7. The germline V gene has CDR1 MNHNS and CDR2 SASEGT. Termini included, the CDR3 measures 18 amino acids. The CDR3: CASSEPRGSYQIGYTFGS.

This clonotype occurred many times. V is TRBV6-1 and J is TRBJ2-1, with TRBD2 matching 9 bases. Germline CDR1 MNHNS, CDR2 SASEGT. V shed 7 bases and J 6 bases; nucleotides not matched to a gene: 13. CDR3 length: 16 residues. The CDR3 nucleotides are TGTGCCAGCACCACATCGCGGGCGGGGGGGCGCAATGAGCAGTTCTTC. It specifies CASTTSRAGGRNEQFF.

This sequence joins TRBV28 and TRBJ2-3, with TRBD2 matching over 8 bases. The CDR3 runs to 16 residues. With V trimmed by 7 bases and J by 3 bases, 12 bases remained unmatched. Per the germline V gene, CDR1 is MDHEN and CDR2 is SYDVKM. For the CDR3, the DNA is TGTGCCAGCACCATTAGGGGACTAGGGGGGACAGATACGCAGTATTTT. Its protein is CASTIRGLGGTDTQYF.

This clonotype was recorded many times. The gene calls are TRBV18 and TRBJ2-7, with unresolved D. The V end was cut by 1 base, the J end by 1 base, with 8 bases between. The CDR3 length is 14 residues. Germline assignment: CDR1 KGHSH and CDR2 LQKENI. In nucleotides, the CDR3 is TGTGCCAGCTCACCACTTGGGATTTCCTACGAGCAGTACTTC. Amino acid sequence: CASSPLGISYEQYF. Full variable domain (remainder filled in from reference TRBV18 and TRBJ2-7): NAGVMQNPRHLVRRRGQEARLRCSPMKGHSHVYWYRQLPEEGLKFMVYLQKENIIDESGMPKERFSAEFPKEGPSILRIQQVVRGDSAAYFCASSPLGISYEQYFGPGTRLTVT.

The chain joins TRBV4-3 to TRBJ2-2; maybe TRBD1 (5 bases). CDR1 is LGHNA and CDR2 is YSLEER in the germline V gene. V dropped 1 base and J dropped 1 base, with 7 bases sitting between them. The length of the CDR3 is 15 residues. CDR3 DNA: TGCGCCAGCAGCCAAGGCGACAGGAACACCGGGGAGCTGTTTTTT. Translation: CASSQGDRNTGELFF.

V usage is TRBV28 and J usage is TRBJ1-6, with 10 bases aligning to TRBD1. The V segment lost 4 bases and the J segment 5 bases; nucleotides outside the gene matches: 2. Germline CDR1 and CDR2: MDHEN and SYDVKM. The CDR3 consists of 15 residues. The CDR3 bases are TGTGCCAGCAGTTCCGGGACAGGGGATAATTCACCCCTCCACTTT. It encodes CASSSGTGDNSPLHF.

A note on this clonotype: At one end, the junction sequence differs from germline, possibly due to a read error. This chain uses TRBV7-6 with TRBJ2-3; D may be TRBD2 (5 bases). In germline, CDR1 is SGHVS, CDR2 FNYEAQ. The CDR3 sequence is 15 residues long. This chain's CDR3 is CASSLELGFVEPLHF. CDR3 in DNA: TGTGCCAGCAGCTTGGAACTAGGGTTCGTTGAGCCCCTCCACTTC. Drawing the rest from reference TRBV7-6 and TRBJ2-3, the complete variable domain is GAGVSQSPRYKVTKRGQDVALRCDPISGHVSLYWYRQALGQGPEFLTYFNYEAQQDKSGLPNDRFSAERPEGSISTLTIQRTEQRDSAMYRCASSLELGFVEPLHFGPGTRLTVL.

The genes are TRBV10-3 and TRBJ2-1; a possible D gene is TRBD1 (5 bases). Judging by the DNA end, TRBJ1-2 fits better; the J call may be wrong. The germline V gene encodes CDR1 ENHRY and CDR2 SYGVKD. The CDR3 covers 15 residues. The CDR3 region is CASTEGPLGDYGYTF. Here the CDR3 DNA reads TGTGCCAGCACCGAGGGACCGTTGGGCGACTATGGCTACACCTTC.

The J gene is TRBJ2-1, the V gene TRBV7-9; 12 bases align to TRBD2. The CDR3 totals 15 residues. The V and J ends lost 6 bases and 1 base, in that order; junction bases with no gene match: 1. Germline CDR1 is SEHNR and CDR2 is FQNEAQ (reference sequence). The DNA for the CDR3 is TGTGCCAGCAGGACTAGCGGGGGATCCTACAATGAGCAGTTCTTC. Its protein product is CASRTSGGSYNEQFF.

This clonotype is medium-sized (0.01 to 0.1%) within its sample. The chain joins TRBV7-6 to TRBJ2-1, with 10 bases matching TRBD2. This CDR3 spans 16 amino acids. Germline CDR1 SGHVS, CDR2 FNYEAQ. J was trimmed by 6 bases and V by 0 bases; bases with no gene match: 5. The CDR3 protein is CASSLATASGSNEQFF. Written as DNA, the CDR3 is TGTGCCAGCAGCTTAGCCACGGCTAGCGGGAGCAATGAGCAGTTCTTC.

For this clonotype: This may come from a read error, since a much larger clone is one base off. The CDR3 reads CATTKTSGYNEQYF. CDR3 DNA: TGTGCCACTACAAAGACTAGCGGGTACAATGAGCAGTACTTC. The rearrangement uses TRBV2 and TRBJ2-4; 10 bases agree with TRBD2. Germline CDR1 is SNHLY and CDR2 is FYNNEI. The CDR3 loop spans 14 amino acids. J was trimmed by 13 bases and V by 10 bases; bases with no gene match: 16.

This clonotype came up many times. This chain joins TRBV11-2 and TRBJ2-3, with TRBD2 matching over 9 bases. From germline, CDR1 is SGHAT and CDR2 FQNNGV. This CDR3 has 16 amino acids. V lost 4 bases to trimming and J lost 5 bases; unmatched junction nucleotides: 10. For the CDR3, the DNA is TGTGCCAGCAGCTCGGGACTAGCCGGACTGGGAGATACGCAGTATTTT. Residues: CASSSGLAGLGDTQYF.

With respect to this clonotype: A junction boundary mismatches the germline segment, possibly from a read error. DNA of the CDR3: TGTGCCAGCAGCTTAGGGGCAGGCCCGGCCGGGGAGCTGTACTTC. As protein: CASSLGAGPAGELYF. The chain employs TRBV5-3 and TRBJ2-4; D may be TRBD1 or TRBD2 (5 bases each). TRBV5-3 is placed among ORFs of uncertain function. The CDR3 is made up of 15 amino acids.

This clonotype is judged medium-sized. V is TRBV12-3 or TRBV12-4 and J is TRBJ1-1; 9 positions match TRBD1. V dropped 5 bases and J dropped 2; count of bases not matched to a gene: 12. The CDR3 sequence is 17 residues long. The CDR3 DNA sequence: TGTGCCAGCAGTCGAATCACCGGGACAGGGTTAAACACTGAAGCTTTCTTT. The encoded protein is CASSRITGTGLNTEAFF.

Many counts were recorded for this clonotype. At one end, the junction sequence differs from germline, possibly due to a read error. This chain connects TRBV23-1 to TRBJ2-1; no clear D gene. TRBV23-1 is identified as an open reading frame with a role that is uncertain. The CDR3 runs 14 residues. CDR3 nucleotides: TGCGCCAGCAGTCAAAGGCGGTTGAATTCACCCCTCCACTTC. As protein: CASSQRRLNSPLHF.

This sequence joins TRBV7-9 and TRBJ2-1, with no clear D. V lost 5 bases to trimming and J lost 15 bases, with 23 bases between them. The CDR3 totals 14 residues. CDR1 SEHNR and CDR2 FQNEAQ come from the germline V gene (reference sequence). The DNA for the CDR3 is TGTGCCAGCAGCCCTGGGGATTTTCAAGAGACCCTGTTCTTC. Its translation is CASSPGDFQETLFF.

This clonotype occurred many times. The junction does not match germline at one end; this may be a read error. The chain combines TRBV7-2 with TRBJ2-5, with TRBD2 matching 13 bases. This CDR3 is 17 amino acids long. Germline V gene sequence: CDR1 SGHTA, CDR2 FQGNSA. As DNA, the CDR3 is TGTGCCAGCAGCTTAGCCGGGACTAGCGGGAAAATAAGGGAGCTGTATTTT. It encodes CASSLAGTSGKIRELYF.

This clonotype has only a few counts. CDR3 nucleotide sequence: TGTGCCAGCAGCCGACAGGGGGCTAGTGGCTACACCTTC. It is translated as CASSRQGASGYTF. The chain has TRBV9 and TRBJ1-2; 10 bases fit TRBD1. The CDR3 totals 13 residues. V lost 4 bases to trimming and J lost 7 bases; unmatched junction nucleotides: 4. Per germline, CDR1 SGDLS and CDR2 YYNGEE. The full variable domain, with the rest looked up from reference TRBV9 and TRBJ1-2, is DSGVTQTPKHLITATGQRVTLRCSPRSGDLSVYWYQQSLDQGLQFLIQYYNGEERAKGNILERFSAQQFPDLHSELNLSSLELGDSALYFCASSRQGASGYTFGSGTRLTVV.

The CDR3 coding sequence is TGTGCCAGTAGTATAGATCCCGGGGGGAGCTCCTACAATGAGCAGTACTTC. Translation gives CASSIDPGGSSYNEQYF. This sequence joins TRBV19 and TRBJ2-1, with 7 bases fitting TRBD2. The last part of the DNA fits TRBJ2-7 better; the J call may be wrong. CDR3 size: 17 residues. Germline V gene lookup returns CDR1 LNHDA and CDR2 SQIVND (reference sequence).

The CDR3 DNA reads TGCGCCAGCAGCCAATATATGGGGGGAGGGACAGGGGGCTACAATGAGCAGTTCTTC. Its translation is CASSQYMGGGTGGYNEQFF. The chain couples TRBV4-1 to TRBJ2-1, with TRBD1 matching over 11 bases. Germline CDR1 and CDR2: MGHRA and YSYEKL. The CDR3 covers 19 residues. V was clipped by 2 bases and J by 3 bases; unmatched bases: 12.

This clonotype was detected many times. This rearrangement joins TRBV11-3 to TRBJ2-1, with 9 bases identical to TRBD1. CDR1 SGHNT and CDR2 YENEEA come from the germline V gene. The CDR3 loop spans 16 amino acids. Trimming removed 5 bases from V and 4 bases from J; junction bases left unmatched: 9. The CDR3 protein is CASSPRQGQGYNEQFF. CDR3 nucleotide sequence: TGTGCCAGCAGCCCGCGACAGGGACAGGGATACAATGAGCAGTTCTTC.